What follows are 28 T cell receptor beta chains derived from one specimen sequenced in a study of molecular identifiers for immune sequencing clone quantification. TCRdb reprocessed the PCR reads via MiXCR and lists one record per CDR3 protein. The table records around 470,000 distinct CDR3 sequences, around 23% of them present only once. The sequenced sample consisted of naive CD8+ T cells from blood, with Jurkat cell RNA spiked in. Subset here: FACS-sorted CD8+CD4-CCR7+CD45RA+ naive T cells. Source of these receptors: a human donor in good health. Some libraries in this study had Jurkat cell RNA spiked in.

This clonotype was counted once. With a much larger clone just one base away, this may be a read error. The rearrangement uses TRBV2 and TRBJ1-1, with D hard to call. With 6 bases removed from V and 4 bases from J, the gap between germline ends came to 15 bases. Germline V CDR1 and CDR2: SNHLY, FYNNEI. The CDR3 length is 14 residues. CDR3 sequence reads: CASRAATESTEAFF. DNA for the CDR3: TGTGCCAGCAGAGCCGCGACCGAAAGCACTGAAGCTTTCTTT.

This clonotype was detected a few times. The chain couples TRBV5-1 to TRBJ2-7, with D uncertain. Per the germline V gene, CDR1 is SGHRS and CDR2 is YFSETQ. This CDR3 comprises 16 residues. The V end was cut by 0 bases, the J end by 3 bases, with 16 bases between. CDR3 sequence (DNA): TGCGCCAGCAGCTTGGGGATGGGTGGCATGGTCTACGAGCAGTACTTC. Its protein product is CASSLGMGGMVYEQYF.

This clonotype appeared a few times. One end of the junction is discordant with germline, which a read error may explain. The chain combines TRBV29-1 with TRBJ1-2; D not certain. CDR3 length: 10 amino acids. Germline-derived CDR1 and CDR2 are SQVTM and ANQGSEA. The CDR3: CSAEEYGYTF. Here the CDR3 DNA reads TGCAGCGCTGAAGAGTATGGCTACACCTTC.

This sequence joins TRBV4-3 and TRBJ2-1, with 9 bases that match TRBD2. J was trimmed by 7 bases and V by 0 bases; bases with no gene match: 19. This CDR3 has 20 amino acids. Germline CDR1 and CDR2: LGHNA and YSLEER. The CDR3 reads CASSQEARLVGSGSMNEQFF. The CDR3 coding sequence is TGCGCCAGCAGCCAAGAAGCAAGGCTGGTTGGTAGCGGGAGTATGAATGAGCAGTTCTTC.

About this clonotype: A read error is possible here, since a much larger clone lies one base away. The chain is built from TRBV7-9 and TRBJ1-5, with a possible D match to TRBD1 (6 bases). Germline CDR1 SEHNR, CDR2 FQNEAQ (reference sequence). This CDR3 contains 14 residues. The CDR3 region has the DNA TGTGCCAGCGGCTTTACAGGGAGTAATCAGCCCCAGCATTTT. It translates to CASGFTGSNQPQHF.

At least ten counts were recorded for this clonotype. The chain couples TRBV6-2 or TRBV6-3 to TRBJ1-1; D is perhaps TRBD1 (5 bases). From germline, CDR1 is MNHEY and CDR2 SVGEGT. Trimming cost V 5 bases and J 0 bases, with 10 bases left between them. This CDR3 contains 14 residues. CDR3 region: CASSTTVLNTEAFF. CDR3 coding DNA: TGTGCCAGCAGTACGACAGTATTGAACACTGAAGCTTTCTTT.

The gene calls are TRBV20-1 and TRBJ1-1; D unresolved. Trimming took 6 bases from V and 0 from J, leaving 14 bases between them. The CDR3 contains 14 residues. The germline V gene has CDR1 DFQATT and CDR2 SNEGSKA (reference sequence). The CDR3 DNA follows: TGCAGTGCAGACACCAAGAAATTGAACACTGAAGCTTTCTTT. Amino acid sequence: CSADTKKLNTEAFF.

This chain links TRBV7-9 with TRBJ2-3; the D gene is possibly TRBD2 (6 bases). The CDR3 has 16 amino acids. The germline CDR1 and CDR2 sequences are SEHNR and FQNEAQ (reference sequence). The V and J ends lost 5 bases and 6 bases respectively, with 21 bases between them. DNA for the CDR3: TGTGCCAGCAGCCCTTACACTAGCAGTGAACGGGATACGCAGTATTTT. Encoded protein: CASSPYTSSERDTQYF.

Worth noting for this clonotype: A much larger clone sits a single nucleotide away, making a read error possible. The V gene is TRBV27, the J gene TRBJ2-1; D is ambiguous. CDR3 length: 11 amino acids. CDR1 and CDR2 (germline): MNHEY, SMNVEV (reference sequence). CDR3 in amino acids: CAGSQYNEQFF. CDR3 in DNA: TGTGCCGGCAGCCAGTACAATGAGCAGTTCTTC.

A remark on this clonotype: With a much larger clone just one base away, this may be a read error. This sequence joins TRBV7-2 and TRBJ2-3; D gene ambiguous. Germline CDR1 is SGHTA and CDR2 is FQGNSA. CDR3 length: 15 residues. CDR3 region: CVSSLDPRPTDTQYF. As DNA, the CDR3 is TGTGTCAGCAGCTTAGATCCGAGACCCACAGATACGCAGTATTTT.

The gene calls are TRBV7-9 and TRBJ2-7, with 7 nucleotides matching TRBD1. This CDR3 comprises 14 residues. Germline V gene sequence: CDR1 SEHNR, CDR2 FQNEAQ (reference sequence). V lost 3 bases and J lost 0; bases outside the gene matches: 2. The CDR3 DNA sequence: TGTGCCAGCAGCTTGACAGGGCGCTCCTACGAGCAGTACTTC. Its translation: CASSLTGRSYEQYF.

The chain carries TRBV11-2 and TRBJ2-7; D gene uncertain. Between the trimmed V and J ends, which lost 1 base and 2 bases, there was a span of 9 bases. Looked up from germline, CDR1 is SGHAT and CDR2 is FQNNGV. This CDR3 has 14 residues. CDR3 sequence: CASSLGPSAYEQYF. The CDR3 DNA reads TGTGCCAGCAGCTTAGGTCCGTCCGCCTACGAGCAGTACTTC. Supplemented by reference TRBV11-2 and TRBJ2-7, the full variable domain reads EAGVAQSPRYKIIEKRQSVAFWCNPISGHATLYWYQQILGQGPKLLIQFQNNGVVDDSQLPKDRFSAERLKGVDSTLKIQPAKLEDSAVYLCASSLGPSAYEQYFGPGTRLTVT.

The rearrangement uses TRBV6-2 or TRBV6-3 and TRBJ2-3; D gene uncertain. The CDR3 consists of 15 residues. Trimming removed 2 bases from V and 0 bases from J, with 9 bases in between. CDR1 MNHEY and CDR2 SVGEGT come from the germline V gene. CDR3 in amino acids: CASSYVAVSTDTQYF. CDR3 DNA: TGTGCCAGCAGTTACGTTGCGGTTAGCACAGATACGCAGTATTTT.

Ten or more counts support this clonotype. The V gene is TRBV20-1, the J gene TRBJ1-6; D possibly corresponds to TRBD1 (6 bases). Germline V gives CDR1 DFQATT, CDR2 SNEGSKA (reference sequence). This CDR3 has 14 amino acids. Trimming pared 0 bases from V and 14 bases from J, leaving 17 bases between. The CDR3 nucleotides are TGCAGTGCTAGAGAAAGGCAGGGGCCCTTGTCCCTCCACTTT. It is translated as CSARERQGPLSLHF.

The chain has TRBV4-3 and TRBJ2-1; D not resolved. The CDR3 runs to 17 residues. Germline V lookup: CDR1 LGHNA, CDR2 YSLEER. The V end lost 0 bases, the J end lost 4 bases, and 16 bases lay between the germline ends. The CDR3 is CASSQDIGVTGYNEQFF. In DNA form, the CDR3 reads TGCGCCAGCAGCCAAGATATTGGGGTGACCGGATACAATGAGCAGTTCTTC.

This clonotype was seen a handful of times. This rearrangement joins TRBV6-5 to TRBJ1-4, with D hard to call. Trimming took off 6 bases at V and 10 bases at J, with 6 bases between the two ends. This CDR3 is built from 10 residues. CDR1 is MNHEY and CDR2 is SVGAGI in the germline V gene. The CDR3 protein is CASREGKLFF. CDR3 nucleotides: TGTGCCAGCAGGGAGGGAAAACTGTTTTTT.

This clonotype turned up a few times. Sequence at one end of the junction differs from germline and may be a read error. The chain is built from TRBV5-3 and TRBJ2-7, with D perhaps TRBD1 (5 bases). TRBV5-3 belongs to the ORF category, with a function that is uncertain. The CDR3 extends over 13 amino acids. The CDR3 region is CASSWGLNYEQYF. The DNA for the CDR3 is TGTGCCAGCAGCTGGGGCCTCAACTACGAGCAGTACTTC.

This clonotype has a count of ten or more. This chain joins TRBV7-9 and TRBJ1-1; 10 nucleotides align to TRBD1. Germline values: CDR1 SEHNR, CDR2 FQNEAQ (reference sequence). The V and J ends lost 11 bases and 0 bases, in that order; junction bases with no gene match: 3. The CDR3 extends over 13 amino acids. CDR3 in DNA: TGTGCCGGACAGGGGGGACTGAACACTGAAGCTTTCTTT. It encodes CAGQGGLNTEAFF.

This clonotype turned up a few times. This rearrangement joins TRBV12-5 to TRBJ2-7; 12 bases align to TRBD2. The germline V gene encodes CDR1 LGHNT and CDR2 FRNRAP. V gave up 4 bases and J gave up 6 bases; unmatched junction bases: 22. The CDR3 spans 20 residues. CDR3 sequence reads: CASGSGVVRLAGAPIVEQYF. The CDR3 DNA sequence: TGTGCTAGTGGTTCGGGAGTGGTAAGACTAGCGGGAGCTCCAATCGTCGAGCAGTACTTC.

In its sample, this clonotype was seen many times. The rearrangement joins TRBV5-4 to TRBJ2-7, with D hard to call. Germline V gene sequence: CDR1 SGHNT, CDR2 YYREEE (reference sequence). Between the trimmed V and J ends, which lost 4 bases and 3 bases, there was a span of 5 bases. The CDR3 consists of 11 residues. The CDR3 here is CASSDNYEQYF. In nucleotides, the CDR3 is TGTGCCAGCAGCGATAACTACGAGCAGTACTTC.

This clonotype was seen at least ten times. The rearrangement joins TRBV6-6 to TRBJ2-7; tentatively, D is TRBD2 (5 bases). Trimming took off 5 bases at V and 1 base at J, with 12 bases between the two ends. The CDR3 extends over 14 amino acids. The germline gives CDR1 MNHNY, CDR2 SVGAGI (reference sequence). This chain's CDR3 is CASSLSSFSYEQYF. The CDR3 nucleotides read TGTGCCAGCAGTCTATCTAGCTTTTCCTACGAGCAGTACTTC.

The genes are TRBV7-9 and TRBJ1-1; D possibly corresponds to TRBD1 (5 bases). CDR1 and CDR2 (germline): SEHNR, FQNEAQ (reference sequence). V gave up 5 bases and J gave up 0 bases, with 22 bases separating them. CDR3 length equals 18 residues. CDR3 amino acids: CASSVGVSPSYMNTEAFF. The DNA of the CDR3 is TGTGCCAGCAGCGTAGGGGTCAGCCCGTCGTATATGAACACTGAAGCTTTCTTT. Based on the CDR3 plus reference TRBV7-9 and TRBJ1-1, the full variable domain is DTGVSQNPRHKITKRGQNVTFRCDPISEHNRLYWYRQTLGQGPEFLTYFQNEAQLEKSRLLSDRFSAERPKGSFSTLEIQRTEQGDSAMYLCASSVGVSPSYMNTEAFFGQGTRLTVV.

Of note for this clonotype: Lacking the conserved final phenylalanine or tryptophan, this CDR3 likely reflects a read error. The gene calls are TRBV20-1 and TRBJ2-7, with 7 bases identical to TRBD1. Germline CDR1 reads DFQATT; CDR2 reads SNEGSKA (reference sequence). The junction had 11 bases not matched to a gene; V was cut back by 6 bases and J by 3 bases. The CDR3 consists of 14 residues. Here the CDR3 DNA reads TGCAGTGCCTACGGGACAGACATACTCTACGAGCAGTACTAC. Protein: CSAYGTDILYEQYY.

This clonotype was observed a handful of times. V usage is TRBV6-2 or TRBV6-3 and J usage is TRBJ2-2; 12 positions match TRBD2. The CDR3 runs to 16 residues. Germline V gives CDR1 MNHEY, CDR2 SVGEGT. The trim removed 5 bases at V and 6 bases at J, leaving 7 bases unmatched. DNA of the CDR3: TGTGCCAGCAGTAACCCGCTAGCGGGAGGGCCCGGGGAGCTGTTTTTT. This translates into CASSNPLAGGPGELFF.

The chain links TRBV7-9 to TRBJ2-7, with D hard to call. Looked up from germline, CDR1 is SEHNR and CDR2 is FQNEAQ (reference sequence). V lost 1 base and J lost 3, with 10 bases in between. The CDR3 runs 14 residues. The CDR3 DNA reads as TGTGCCAGCAGCTTAGACCCGAGCAGCTACGAGCAGTACTTC. This encodes CASSLDPSSYEQYF.

There are a few counts of this clonotype. This chain joins TRBV6-2 or TRBV6-3 and TRBJ2-7; 13 bases are a match to TRBD2. Germline CDR1 MNHEY, CDR2 SVGEGT. The CDR3 is made up of 15 amino acids. V was clipped by 6 bases and J by 4 bases; unmatched bases: 6. CDR3 in amino acids: CASRHGTSGTYEQYF. The CDR3 DNA reads TGTGCCAGCAGGCACGGGACTAGCGGGACTTACGAGCAGTACTTC.

This clonotype was picked up many times. The V and J genes are TRBV5-4 and TRBJ2-7; D not certain. In germline, CDR1 is SGHNT, CDR2 YYREEE (reference sequence). The ends were cut back, 0 bases at V and 5 bases at J, with 6 bases in the middle. The CDR3 runs 12 residues. The DNA for the CDR3 is TGTGCCAGCAGCTTGGGGACCAACGAGCAGTACTTC. Protein product: CASSLGTNEQYF.

This clonotype was seen more than once but under ten times. The junction departs from the called germline gene at one end, perhaps through a read error. This chain connects TRBV3-1 to TRBJ2-2; D tentatively fits TRBD1 or TRBD2 (5 bases each). CDR1 and CDR2 (germline): LGHDT, YNNKEL (reference sequence). The CDR3 contains 14 residues. The CDR3 DNA reads as TGTGCCAGCAACCAAAGGGACAACACCGGGGAGCTGTTTTTT. This codes for CASNQRDNTGELFF.